This record looks at one T cell receptor (beta chain) sequence and its context. The data are from a study of blood T cell repertoires in COVID-19. Repertoires were generated with immunoSEQ multiplex PCR, while TCRdb's copy carries only in-frame clones and drops some. The data show approximately 240,000 clones, with roughly 90% seen just once and 2% to 2.5% held by the top ten. Germline V gene data show CDR1 as MGHRA and CDR2 as YSYEKL. The V gene lost 4 bases and the J gene lost 2 bases, with 14 bases spanning the gap. This CDR3 comprises 15 residues. The clonotype was recovered from a woman aged 40 to 50 who had recovered from COVID-19. This chain links TRBV4-1 with TRBJ1-2; D is unresolved. Sequenced: peripheral blood. CDR3 DNA sequence: TGCGCCAGCAGCCCAGAGGGAGTACACAACTATGGCTACACCTTC. Protein: CASSPEGVHNYGYTF.